A selection of T cell receptor beta chains follows, all from one sample in a study of blood T cells in healthy people across ages. TCRdb itself ran the 5' RACE reads through MiXCR, one entry per CDR3 protein. The repertoire holds approximately 900,000 distinct CDR3 sequences, with roughly 48% as singletons. The specimen was blood. Source of these receptors: a man aged 25 to 45 in good health. Each CDR3 is given with its conserved first and last residue. D genes are given only for firm matches. Not all rows give a size; the values are once, few, many and, for expanded clones, a class.

j_gene: TRBJ2-1
v_gene: TRBV4-2
abundance: .
d_gene: TRBD2
CDR3nt: TGTGCCAGCAGCCAAGAGGAGCTCGGGGGGGCCTACAATGAGCAGTTCTTC
CDR3aa: CASSQEELGGAYNEQFF

j_gene: TRBJ1-6
v_gene: TRBV27
abundance: few
d_gene: .
CDR3nt: TGTGCCAGCAGTTTGGATCCCCTCCACTTT
CDR3aa: CASSLDPLHF

j_gene: TRBJ2-7
v_gene: TRBV3-1
abundance: many
d_gene: TRBD1
CDR3nt: TGTGCCAGCAGCCAAGGTGCTACAGGGGGCTCCTACGAGCAGTACTTC
CDR3aa: CASSQGATGGSYEQYF

j_gene: TRBJ2-3
v_gene: TRBV7-9
abundance: .
d_gene: TRBD2
CDR3nt: TGTGCCAGCAGCTCATTTAGGAGCGGGGGGGCCGAAGATACGCAGTATTTT
CDR3aa: CASSSFRSGGAEDTQYF

j_gene: TRBJ1-6
v_gene: TRBV12-3/TRBV12-4
abundance: .
d_gene: .
CDR3nt: TGTGCCAGCAGTTCGGAGGTCACGTCACCCCTCCACTTT
CDR3aa: CASSSEVTSPLHF

j_gene: TRBJ2-2
v_gene: TRBV5-1
abundance: .
d_gene: .
CDR3nt: TGCGCCAGCAGCTTCCAGGAGGGCACCGGGGAGCTGTTTTTT
CDR3aa: CASSFQEGTGELFF

j_gene: TRBJ1-4
v_gene: TRBV3-1
abundance: .
d_gene: TRBD1
CDR3nt: TGTGCCAGCAGCCGCATACAGGGGTTTTTTGAAAAACTGTTTTTT
CDR3aa: CASSRIQGFFEKLFF

j_gene: TRBJ1-1
v_gene: TRBV20-1
abundance: .
d_gene: .
CDR3nt: TGCAGTGCTAGAGGTCTCTCGGGACGGACTGAAGCTTTCTTT
CDR3aa: CSARGLSGRTEAFF

j_gene: TRBJ1-1
v_gene: TRBV7-2
abundance: .
d_gene: .
CDR3nt: TGTGCCAGCAGGCAAAACACTGAAGCTTTCTTT
CDR3aa: CASRQNTEAFF

j_gene: TRBJ2-7
v_gene: TRBV12-3/TRBV12-4
abundance: many
d_gene: TRBD1
CDR3nt: TGTGCCAGCAGTTTAGCAGGGGGCAATTACGAGCAGTACTTC
CDR3aa: CASSLAGGNYEQYF

j_gene: TRBJ2-5
v_gene: TRBV5-6
abundance: .
d_gene: .
CDR3nt: TGTGCCAGCAGCACGGACACCTCGGAGACCCAGTACTTC
CDR3aa: CASSTDTSETQYF

j_gene: TRBJ1-1
v_gene: TRBV7-2
abundance: few
d_gene: .
CDR3nt: TGTGCCAGCAGCCCAGCCGCAGGGACTGAAGCTTTCTTT
CDR3aa: CASSPAAGTEAFF

j_gene: TRBJ2-2
v_gene: TRBV4-1
abundance: .
d_gene: .
CDR3nt: TGCGCCAGCAGCCAAGATCCTAGCCGTGAAACCGGGGAGCTGTTTTTT
CDR3aa: CASSQDPSRETGELFF

j_gene: TRBJ2-7
v_gene: TRBV5-6
abundance: .
d_gene: .
CDR3nt: TGTGCCAGCAGCGTGGTGGCAGTATCCTACGAGCAGTACTTC
CDR3aa: CASSVVAVSYEQYF

j_gene: TRBJ2-1
v_gene: TRBV3-1
abundance: few
d_gene: TRBD2
CDR3nt: TGTGCCAGCAGCCCCCGAGTCGTGACTAGCGGGAGTAATGAGCAGTTCTTC
CDR3aa: CASSPRVVTSGSNEQFF